What follows are 15 T cell receptor beta chains derived from one specimen sequenced in a study of T cell responses to AZD1222 COVID-19 vaccine. The method was immunoSEQ multiplex PCR; TCRdb's version includes in-frame clones alone and lacks a portion of them. This sample has around 100,000 clones, with roughly 85% found just once. The input for sequencing was peripheral blood, taken 28 days after the second AZD1222 dose. All receptors come from an adult who received the AZD1222 COVID-19 vaccine.

This chain uses TRBV10-3 with TRBJ2-7; 8 positions match TRBD1. The V segment lost 2 bases and the J segment 4 bases; nucleotides outside the gene matches: 7. Germline lookup yields CDR1 ENHRY and CDR2 SYGVKD. The CDR3 consists of 15 residues. CDR3 DNA sequence: TGTGCCATCAGTGAGGGACAGGGTGTCACTTACGAGCAGTACTTC. As protein: CAISEGQGVTYEQYF.

The chain recombines TRBV9 with TRBJ2-7; TRBD1 is a possible D gene (6 bases). Germline V gene sequence: CDR1 SGDLS, CDR2 YYNGEE. V was pared by 0 bases and J by 3 bases, with 7 bases between. This CDR3 has 13 residues. As DNA, the CDR3 is TGTGCCAGCAGCGTAGGGGACAACTACGAGCAGTACTTC. It is translated as CASSVGDNYEQYF.

V usage is TRBV15 and J usage is TRBJ2-3; 7 bases line up with TRBD1. The CDR3 is 17 residues long. Germline V CDR1 and CDR2: LNHNV, YYDKDF (reference sequence). Unmatched junction bases numbered 11, after V lost 5 bases and J lost 0 bases. The CDR3: CATSGRNRGMSTDTQYF. For the CDR3, the DNA is TGTGCCACCAGCGGTCGAAACAGGGGTATGAGCACAGATACGCAGTATTTT. The variable domain in full, completed from reference TRBV15 and TRBJ2-3, reads DAMVIQNPRYQVTQFGKPVTLSCSQTLNHNVMYWYQQKSSQAPKLLFHYYDKDFNNEADTPDNFQSRRPNTSFCFLDIRSPGLGDTAMYLCATSGRNRGMSTDTQYFGPGTRLTVL.

The rearrangement links TRBV30 to TRBJ1-5, with 9 bases lining up with TRBD1. This CDR3 comprises 17 residues. Trimming removed 0 bases from V and 2 bases from J; junction bases left unmatched: 8. Germline V lookup: CDR1 GTSNPN, CDR2 SVGIG (reference sequence). The CDR3 loop reads CAWSVATGGRGNQPQHF. DNA for the CDR3: TGTGCCTGGAGTGTAGCAACAGGGGGCCGGGGCAATCAGCCCCAGCATTTT.

The genes are TRBV27 and TRBJ1-2, with 8 bases matching TRBD1. Germline V CDR1 and CDR2: MNHEY, SMNVEV (reference sequence). Trimming cost V 6 bases and J 3 bases; bases outside gene matches: 6. This CDR3 spans 14 amino acids. The CDR3 region has the DNA TGTGCCAGCAGCTGGACAGGGACCTACTATGGCTACACCTTC. Its protein is CASSWTGTYYGYTF.

The chain recombines TRBV29-1 with TRBJ1-2; tentatively, D is TRBD1 (6 bases). The germline V gene encodes CDR1 SQVTM and CDR2 ANQGSEA. V lost 5 bases, J lost 8 bases, and 12 bases lay in between. The CDR3 loop spans 11 amino acids. CDR3 in amino acids: CSVTPGDGYTF. CDR3 nucleotide sequence: TGCAGCGTTACCCCAGGGGACGGCTACACCTTC.

This clone has a single count. This chain links TRBV27 with TRBJ2-3, with 7 bases lining up with TRBD2. This CDR3 comprises 15 residues. Germline V gives CDR1 MNHEY, CDR2 SMNVEV (reference sequence). V shed 1 base, J shed 5 bases, and the junction held 6 bases outside the gene matches. DNA for the CDR3: TGTGCCAGCAGTTTATGGGGGAGGGCCATAGATACGCAGTATTTT. Translated, it gives CASSLWGRAIDTQYF.

This clone appeared once. The rearrangement joins TRBV18 to TRBJ2-7; TRBD2 might be the D (6 bases). V gave up 2 bases and J gave up 5 bases, with 13 bases separating them. There are 14 residues in the CDR3. CDR1 KGHSH and CDR2 LQKENI come from the germline V gene. The CDR3 reads CASSPYGSRNEQYF. CDR3 coding DNA: TGTGCCAGCTCACCATACGGGAGCAGGAACGAGCAGTACTTC.

The V call is TRBV7-9, the J call TRBJ2-3; 15 bases align to TRBD2. The germline CDR1 and CDR2 sequences are SEHNR and FQNEAQ (reference sequence). This CDR3 region has 17 residues. The V segment lost 5 bases and the J segment 3 bases; nucleotides outside the gene matches: 6. The DNA of the CDR3 is TGTGCCAGCAGCCGGGGACTAGCGGGAGGAATGACAGATACGCAGTATTTT. Its translation is CASSRGLAGGMTDTQYF. The variable domain in full, completed from reference TRBV7-9 and TRBJ2-3, reads DTGVSQNPRHKITKRGQNVTFRCDPISEHNRLYWYRQTLGQGPEFLTYFQNEAQLEKSRLLSDRFSAERPKGSFSTLEIQRTEQGDSAMYLCASSRGLAGGMTDTQYFGPGTRLTVL.

The rearrangement uses TRBV28 and TRBJ2-3, with TRBD2 identical over 7 bases. V trimming: 3 bases; J trimming: 0 bases; junction bases outside the gene matches: 18. This CDR3 has 20 residues. Per germline, CDR1 MDHEN and CDR2 SYDVKM. CDR3 nucleotides: TGTGCCAGCAGTTTTAAAACGCGGGGCAGAAGCGGGAAAAGCACAGATACGCAGTATTTT. As protein: CASSFKTRGRSGKSTDTQYF. The complete variable domain, with remaining parts taken from reference TRBV28 and TRBJ2-3, reads DVKVTQSSRYLVKRTGEKVFLECVQDMDHENMFWYRQDPGLGLRLIYFSYDVKMKEKGDIPEGYSVSREKKERFSLILESASTNQTSMYLCASSFKTRGRSGKSTDTQYFGPGTRLTVL.

The V call is TRBV3-1 (or the pseudogene TRBV3-2), the J call TRBJ1-1; D unresolved. V shed 2 bases and J shed 5 bases, with 12 bases lying between them. Germline loops: CDR1 LGHDT, CDR2 YNNKEL (reference sequence). This CDR3 is 14 amino acids long. In DNA form, the CDR3 reads TGTGCCAGCAGCCAACGGGCGGGGAGAACTGAAGCTTTCTTT. Its protein product is CASSQRAGRTEAFF.

The gene calls are TRBV5-1 and TRBJ2-3, with D uncertain. Germline V CDR1 and CDR2: SGHRS, YFSETQ. The CDR3 contains 15 residues. V gave up 0 bases and J gave up 3 bases, with 11 bases separating them. In DNA form, the CDR3 reads TGCGCCAGCAGCTTGGATGGGTTTCGTACAGATACGCAGTATTTT. Translated, it gives CASSLDGFRTDTQYF.

The V call is TRBV7-9, the J call TRBJ1-1; 9 bases fit TRBD1. V trimming: 1 base; J trimming: 3 bases; junction bases outside the gene matches: 3. The CDR3 sequence is 15 residues long. Germline CDR1 reads SEHNR; CDR2 reads FQNEAQ (reference sequence). CDR3 sequence reads: CASSLGTGADTEAFF. The CDR3 DNA sequence: TGTGCCAGCAGCTTAGGGACAGGGGCTGACACTGAAGCTTTCTTT.

The V call is TRBV7-3, the J call TRBJ1-2, with D possibly matching TRBD1 (5 bases). The CDR3 totals 22 residues. Germline CDR1 and CDR2: SGHTA and FQGTGA. V was shortened by 2 bases and J by 0 bases, with 31 bases between the two germline ends. CDR3 protein: CASSLYETLMGTGGFANYGYTF. CDR3 coding DNA: TGTGCCAGCAGCTTATACGAGACACTGATGGGAACAGGAGGGTTTGCTAACTATGGCTACACCTTC.

The V and J genes are TRBV4-1 and TRBJ1-2; possible D gene TRBD1, 5 bases. The CDR3 loop spans 14 amino acids. CDR1 is MGHRA and CDR2 is YSYEKL in the germline V gene. V lost 2 bases to trimming and J lost 8 bases, with 15 bases between them. CDR3 DNA sequence: TGCGCCAGCAGCCAAATCGGCAGGGTAGGAGGCTACACCTTC. Protein: CASSQIGRVGGYTF.